This T cell receptor beta chain was recovered during a study of PD-1 blockade in classical Hodgkin lymphoma. As for the study in general: Each patient was given nivolumab 3 mg/kg through a vein every 2 weeks.

Libraries were prepared by immunoSEQ multiplex PCR; TCRdb keeps only in-frame clonotypes and omits some of them. The sample shows roughly 2,500 clones, approximately 86% of them seen only once. The patients all showed relapse after autologous stem cell transplantation, while their brentuximab vedotin exposure varied. Negative selection with magnetic separation was used to purify CD4+ T cells from thawed PBMCs. Complete response, partial response or progressive disease constituted the best response categories observed. Regarding the study as a whole: Initiation of nivolumab under 1 year after ASCT led to exclusion of patients.

Concerning this clone itself: Its antigen is as yet unknown.

Trimming left V 3 bases short and J 3 bases short, with 3 bases between. This CDR3 spans 11 amino acids. Germline V gives CDR1 MDHEN, CDR2 SYDVKM. The receptor was derived from a human donor with classical Hodgkin lymphoma. The chain carries TRBV28 and TRBJ2-7; no definite D call. The input for sequencing was CD4+ T cells from blood, taken at baseline. The CDR3 loop reads CASSFGYEQYF. The DNA for the CDR3 is TGTGCCAGCAGTTTCGGCTACGAGCAGTACTTC.